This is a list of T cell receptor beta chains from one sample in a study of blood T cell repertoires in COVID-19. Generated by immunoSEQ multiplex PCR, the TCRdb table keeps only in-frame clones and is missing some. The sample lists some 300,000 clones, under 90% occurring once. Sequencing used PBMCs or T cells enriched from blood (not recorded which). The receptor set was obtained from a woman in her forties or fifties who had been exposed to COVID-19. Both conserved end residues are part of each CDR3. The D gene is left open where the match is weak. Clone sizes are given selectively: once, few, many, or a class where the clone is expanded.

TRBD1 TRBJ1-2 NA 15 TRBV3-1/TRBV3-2 TGTGCCAGCAGCCAAGACGGGACAGGGCCCTATGGCTACACCTTC CASSQDGTGPYGYTF
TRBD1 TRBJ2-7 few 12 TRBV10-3 TGTGGGGCCGGGACAGGGGACTACGAGCAGTACTTC CGAGTGDYEQYF
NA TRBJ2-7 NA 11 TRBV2 TGTGCCAGCAGTCTCGGCTACGAGCAGTACTTC CASSLGYEQYF
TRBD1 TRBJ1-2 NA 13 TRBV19 TGTGCCAGTAGTAACCGGGACAGGGAGGGCTACACCTTC CASSNRDREGYTF
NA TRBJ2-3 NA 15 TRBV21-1 TGTGCCAGCAGCTGGGACACGACTAGCACAGATACGCAGTATTTT CASSWDTTSTDTQYF
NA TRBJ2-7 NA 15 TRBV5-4 TGTGCCAGCAGCTTATCACCGGGAACTTCCTACGAGCAGTACTTC CASSLSPGTSYEQYF
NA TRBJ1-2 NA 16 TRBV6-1 TGTGCCAGCAGTGAAGGATCAGGGATTTCAAACTATGGCTACACCTTC CASSEGSGISNYGYTF
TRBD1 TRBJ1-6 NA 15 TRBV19 TGTGCCAGTAGTATAGGTGGACCAGGGGGTTCACCCCTCCACTTT CASSIGGPGGSPLHF
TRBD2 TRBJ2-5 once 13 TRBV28 TGTGCCAGCAGAGGGACTAGTAAAGAGACCCAGTACTTC CASRGTSKETQYF
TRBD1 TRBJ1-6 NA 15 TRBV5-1 TGCGCCAGCAGCTTGGGGACAGGGGAAAGTTCACCCCTCCACTTT CASSLGTGESSPLHF
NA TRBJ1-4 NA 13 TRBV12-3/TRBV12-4 TGTGCCAGCAGTTTAGTAGAGGAGAGAATTCTGTTTTTT CASSLVEERILFF
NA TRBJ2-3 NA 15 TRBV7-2 TGTGCCAGCAGCAAGAACTCCCCTAGCACAGATACGCAGTATTTT CASSKNSPSTDTQYF
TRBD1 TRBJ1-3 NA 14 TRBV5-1 TGCGCCAGCAGCTCGACAGGGGACGGAAACACCATATATTTT CASSSTGDGNTIYF
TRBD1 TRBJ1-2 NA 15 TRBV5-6 TGTGCCAGCAGCTTCTCCCTCACAGGGGGCGATGGCTACACCTTC CASSFSLTGGDGYTF
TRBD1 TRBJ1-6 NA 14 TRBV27 TGTGCCAGCAGTCAGGGGGCGCATGGATCACCCCTCCACTTT CASSQGAHGSPLHF
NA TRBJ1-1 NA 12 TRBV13 TGTGCCAGCAGCCCGGCCGGGACTGAAGCTTTCTTT CASSPAGTEAFF
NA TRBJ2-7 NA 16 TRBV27 TGTGCCAGCAGTTTATTTTCGGGCAGGGAAACCTACGAGCAGTACTTC CASSLFSGRETYEQYF
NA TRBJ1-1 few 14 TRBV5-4 TGTGCCAGCAGCTTGGATTACACGAACACTGAAGCTTTCTTT CASSLDYTNTEAFF
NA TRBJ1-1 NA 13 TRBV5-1 TGCGCCAGCAGCTTGGCGTTGAACACTGAAGCTTTCTTT CASSLALNTEAFF
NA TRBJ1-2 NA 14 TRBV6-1 TGTGCCAGCAGTGATCCGGGACATAACTATGGCTACACCTTC CASSDPGHNYGYTF
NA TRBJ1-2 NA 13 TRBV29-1 TGCAGCGCTCTATCACAGGGAGCAGGTGGCTACACCTTC CSALSQGAGGYTF
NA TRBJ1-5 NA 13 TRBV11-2 TGTGCCAGCAGCTTAGATCTAGGTCAGCCCCAGCATTTT CASSLDLGQPQHF
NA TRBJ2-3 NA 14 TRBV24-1 TGTGCCACCAGTGATTTTAGGGAGGTAGATACGCAGTATTTT CATSDFREVDTQYF
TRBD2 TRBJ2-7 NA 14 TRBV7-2 TGTGCCAGCAGCGTAGAGCGGGGGCGCGTCGAGCAGTACTTC CASSVERGRVEQYF
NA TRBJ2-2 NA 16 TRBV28 TGTGCCAGCAGAACCTCCAGGGGGGAGGACACCGGGGAGCTGTTTTTT CASRTSRGEDTGELFF
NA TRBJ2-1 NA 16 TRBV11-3 TGTGCCAGCAGCTTAAGGGGGGGCAACACCTACAATGAGCAGTTCTTC CASSLRGGNTYNEQFF
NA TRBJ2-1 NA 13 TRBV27 TGTGCCAGCAAAGGCGGGGCCTACAATGAGCAGTTCTTC CASKGGAYNEQFF